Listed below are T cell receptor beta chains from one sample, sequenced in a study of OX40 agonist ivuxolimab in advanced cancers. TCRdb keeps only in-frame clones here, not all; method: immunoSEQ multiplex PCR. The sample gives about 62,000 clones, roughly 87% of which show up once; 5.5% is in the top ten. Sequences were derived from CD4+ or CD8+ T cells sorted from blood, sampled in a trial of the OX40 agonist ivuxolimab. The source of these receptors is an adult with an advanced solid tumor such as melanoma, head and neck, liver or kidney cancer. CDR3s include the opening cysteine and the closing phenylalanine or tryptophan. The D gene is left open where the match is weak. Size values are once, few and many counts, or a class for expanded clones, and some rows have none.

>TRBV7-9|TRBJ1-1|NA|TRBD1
TGTGCCAGCAGCTTAGAAGGGGGCAACACTGAAGCTTTCTTT
CASSLEGGNTEAFF
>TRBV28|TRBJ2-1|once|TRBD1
TGTGCCAGCAGAAACCGGGACAGTCTGTTCTTC
CASRNRDSLFF
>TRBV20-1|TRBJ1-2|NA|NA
TGCAGTGCTAGCGGAGAGTATGGCTACACCTTC
CSASGEYGYTF
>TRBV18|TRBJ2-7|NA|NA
TGTGCCAGCTCACCTGCCGGGGTCCGCCTCGAGCAGTACTTC
CASSPAGVRLEQYF
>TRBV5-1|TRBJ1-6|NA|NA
TGCGCCAGCAGCTTGAAGGGTGAGAATTCACCCCTCCACTTT
CASSLKGENSPLHF
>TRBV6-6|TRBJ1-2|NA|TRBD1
TGTGCCAGCAGTTCCCTCGGGACAGCGCATGGCTACACCTTC
CASSSLGTAHGYTF
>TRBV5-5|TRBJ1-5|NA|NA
TGTGCCAGCAGCTTGGCCCAGATATATCAGCCCCAGCATTTT
CASSLAQIYQPQHF
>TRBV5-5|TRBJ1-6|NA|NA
TGTGCCAGCAGCTTTGAGGGGTGGGGCAATTCACCCCTCCACTTT
CASSFEGWGNSPLHF
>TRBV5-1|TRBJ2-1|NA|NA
TGCGCCAGCAGCTTGGCGGGGCCCTCCTACAATGAGCAGTTCTTC
CASSLAGPSYNEQFF
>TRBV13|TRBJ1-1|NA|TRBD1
TGTGCCAGCAGCTCTAGTTCCTACGGGGACAGGGAAAATGTAGCTTTCTTT
CASSSSSYGDRENVAFF
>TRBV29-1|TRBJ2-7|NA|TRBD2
TGCAGCGTCGAATTCACACAGTTTGAGAATAGCGGGGGGACCTACGAGCAGTACTTC
CSVEFTQFENSGGTYEQYF
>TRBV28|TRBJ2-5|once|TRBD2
TGTGCCAGCAGTTTTGGACTAGCGGGGGGAGAGACCCAGTACTTC
CASSFGLAGGETQYF
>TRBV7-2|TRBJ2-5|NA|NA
TGTGCCAGCAGCCAGGGGTTCCAAGAGACCCAGTACTTC
CASSQGFQETQYF
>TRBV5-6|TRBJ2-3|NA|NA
TGTGCCAGCAGCTCAGGCCCCGGGACTCCTTACACAGATACGCAGTATTTT
CASSSGPGTPYTDTQYF
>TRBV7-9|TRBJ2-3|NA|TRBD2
TGTGCCAGCAGCCCCCTGGGAGGGAGAGGCGATACGCAGTATTTT
CASSPLGGRGDTQYF
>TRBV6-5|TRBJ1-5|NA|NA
TGTGCCAGCAGTAGGTCGGGGATGAGTAGCCAGCCCCAGCATTTT
CASSRSGMSSQPQHF
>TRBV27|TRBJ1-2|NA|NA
TGTGCCAGCAGTTTAATGACCGGGCGGCTAAGCTATGGCTACACCTTC
CASSLMTGRLSYGYTF
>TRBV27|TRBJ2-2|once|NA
TGTGCCAGCAAGAGAGGGGGGGGGTCGGGAAACACCGGGGAGCTGTTTTTT
CASKRGGGSGNTGELFF
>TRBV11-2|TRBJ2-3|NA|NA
TGTGCCAGCAGCTCCTACCTAACAGATACGCAGTATTTT
CASSSYLTDTQYF
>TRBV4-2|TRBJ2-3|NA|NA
TGTGCCAGCAGCCAAGATGGTGGGGCGGCCGTCACAGATACGCAGTATTTT
CASSQDGGAAVTDTQYF
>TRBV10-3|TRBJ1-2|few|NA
TGTGCCACCCGGACAGAGATTAACTATGGCTACACCTTC
CATRTEINYGYTF
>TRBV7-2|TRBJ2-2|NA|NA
TGTGCCAGCAGCGCCTGGGACACAAACACCGGGGAGCTGTTTTTT
CASSAWDTNTGELFF
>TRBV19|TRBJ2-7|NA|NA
TGTGCCAGTAGTACCGGGTTTTACGAGCAGTACTTC
CASSTGFYEQYF
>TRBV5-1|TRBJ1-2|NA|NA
TGCGCCAGCAGCTTGGCGTCAGAAGTCTATGGCTACACCTTC
CASSLASEVYGYTF
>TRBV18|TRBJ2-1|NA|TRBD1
TGTGCCAGCTTAGGGAGACAGGGGCTAAACAATGAGCAGTTCTTC
CASLGRQGLNNEQFF
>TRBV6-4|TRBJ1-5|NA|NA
TGTGCCAGCCCCTCCATTTTAGGTTCTCCGAAGCGGGTAAATCAGCCCCAGCATTTT
CASPSILGSPKRVNQPQHF
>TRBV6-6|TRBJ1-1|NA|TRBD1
TGTGCCAGCAGTTACCAACAGGGGTCGACTGAAGCTTTCTTT
CASSYQQGSTEAFF
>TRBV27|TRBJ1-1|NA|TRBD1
TGTGCCAGCTCGTATCGGGGGCAGGGGGCGCTAGGCACTGAAGCTTTCTTT
CASSYRGQGALGTEAFF
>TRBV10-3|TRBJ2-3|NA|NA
TGTGCCATCGGTGAAGGCTACAGCACAGATACGCAGTATTTT
CAIGEGYSTDTQYF
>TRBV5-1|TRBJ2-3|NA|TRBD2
TGCGCCAGCAGCTATGTGGGGATGCGACTAGCCGCAGATACGCAGTATTTT
CASSYVGMRLAADTQYF
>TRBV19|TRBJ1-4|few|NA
TGTGCCAGTAGTATCGGGTCGTCGAAAGGCGGAAAACTGTTTTTT
CASSIGSSKGGKLFF
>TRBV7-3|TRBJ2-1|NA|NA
TGTGCCAGCACCCCGGACAGCGACAATGAGCAGTTCTTC
CASTPDSDNEQFF
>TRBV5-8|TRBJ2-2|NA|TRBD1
TGTGCCAGCAGCTACAGGGGCACCGGGGAGCTGTTTTTT
CASSYRGTGELFF
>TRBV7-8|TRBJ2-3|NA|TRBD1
TGTGCCAGCAGCCCCGGACAGGGGAGGACAGATACGCAGTATTTT
CASSPGQGRTDTQYF
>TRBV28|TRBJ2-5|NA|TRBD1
TGTGCCAGCAGCTTCTCCTCCGAACAGGGGGCTCGACGGACCCAGTACTTC
CASSFSSEQGARRTQYF
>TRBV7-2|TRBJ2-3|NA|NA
TGTGCCAGCAGCTTAGGCCCGGCTAGGACAGATACGCAGTATTTT
CASSLGPARTDTQYF
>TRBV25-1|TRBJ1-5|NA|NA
TGTGCCAGCAGTGAACCCAATCAGCCCCAGCATTTT
CASSEPNQPQHF
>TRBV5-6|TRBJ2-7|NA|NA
TGTGCCAGCAGCCTCAGGGGTCTGGGGGAGCAGTACTTC
CASSLRGLGEQYF
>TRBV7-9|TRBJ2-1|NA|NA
TGTGCCAGCAGCTTAGCGAGGACAAATAGGAATGAGCAGTTCTTC
CASSLARTNRNEQFF
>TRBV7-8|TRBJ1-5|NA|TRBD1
TGTGCCAGCAGCTCATACCGGGACAGGGACAATCAGCCCCAGCATTTT
CASSSYRDRDNQPQHF
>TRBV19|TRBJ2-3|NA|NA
TGTGCCAGTAGTCCCCTCCCCTCCGGAACGCAGTATTTT
CASSPLPSGTQYF
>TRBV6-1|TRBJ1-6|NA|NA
TGTGCCAGCAGTGCGGCCGTGGCGGTATTAAAATTGCCCCTCCACTTT
CASSAAVAVLKLPLHF